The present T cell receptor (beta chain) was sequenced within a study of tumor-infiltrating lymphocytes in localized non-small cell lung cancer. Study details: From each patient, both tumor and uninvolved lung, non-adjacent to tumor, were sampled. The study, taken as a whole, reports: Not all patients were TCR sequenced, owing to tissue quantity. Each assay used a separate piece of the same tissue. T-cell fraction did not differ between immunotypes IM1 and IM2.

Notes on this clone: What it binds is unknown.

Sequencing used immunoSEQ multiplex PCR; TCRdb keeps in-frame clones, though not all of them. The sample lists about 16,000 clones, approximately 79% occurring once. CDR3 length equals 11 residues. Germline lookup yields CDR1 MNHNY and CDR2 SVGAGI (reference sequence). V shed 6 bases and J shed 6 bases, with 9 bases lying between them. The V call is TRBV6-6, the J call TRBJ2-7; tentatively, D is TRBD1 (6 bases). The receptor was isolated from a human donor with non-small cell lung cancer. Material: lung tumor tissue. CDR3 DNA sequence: TGTGCCAGCAGACAGGGTCCCGAGCAGTACTTC. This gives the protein CASRQGPEQYF.